This TCR beta chain was recorded in a study of blood T cell repertoires in COVID-19. This CDR3 is built from 15 residues. Germline loops: CDR1 LNHDA, CDR2 SQIVND (reference sequence). V dropped 3 bases and J dropped 1 base, with 10 bases sitting between them. This table comes from immunoSEQ multiplex PCR, and its TCRdb copy is limited to in-frame clones, with some not included. The sample includes 25,000 to 30,000 clones, around 88% seen only once; the top ten take roughly 15%. This receptor was taken from a human donor in a cohort sampled during active COVID-19. The chain employs TRBV19 and TRBJ1-3; D is uncertain. The sample consisted of peripheral blood. The CDR3, as DNA: TGTGCCAGTAGTATTGGGCAGATATCTGGAAACACCATATATTTT. Protein product: CASSIGQISGNTIYF.